This note documents a single T cell receptor beta chain sequence. The specificity of this receptor is unknown. No per-base quality is available; no much larger clone lies one base away. This sample stems from a study of T-cell memory formation after mild COVID-19 (dated by TCRdb to the early 2020s). Broadly, across the study: TCR sequence clusters from the two donors were largely donor specific. Longitudinal TCRalpha and TCRbeta repertoire sequencing tracked T-cell clones expanding and contracting after mild COVID-19 in a couple of donors. The cohort comprised two young, previously healthy adult volunteers, one female and one male. Summary of the overall study and its limitations: Contracting CD4+ clones were located mainly in the CM and EM memory subsets, whereas CD8+ clones were found to be enriched in EMRA. SARS-CoV-2 specificity was not confirmed for the second-wave clones peaking on day 37. The study included only two mild cases, and larger cohorts that include severe cases with pre-infection samples were judged to be necessary. From day 15 to 85, contracting clones showed balanced CD4/CD8 phenotypes, whereas a second wave of clones that expanded from day 15 to 37 leaned towards CD4+. Some responding clones were detected in pre-infection memory, which suggested that pre-existing cross-reactive memory T cells had joined the SARS-CoV-2 response.

PBMCs were isolated by Ficoll-Paque density gradient centrifugation. CDR1 and CDR2, per the germline V gene (reference sequence), are DFQATT and SNEGSKA. The CDR3 has 12 amino acids, counting the end cysteine and phenylalanine. Only CDR3 DNA remains: 36 bases, in frame from the first base. A distance of 10 bases separates the germline ends of V and J, which lose 3 bases and 4 bases respectively. TCRdb records Illumina NovaSeq 6000 as the sequencer. TCRalpha and TCRbeta cDNA libraries were constructed by 5'RACE with constant-segment primers, with sample barcodes and unique molecular identifiers being introduced. RNA was extracted from every sample with Trizol reagent. Libraries were amplified in two PCR steps, with a second sample barcode and Illumina TruSeq adapters added in the second step. The libraries were sequenced on an Illumina NovaSeq using 2 x 150 bp paired-end reads. The authors' pipeline ran thus. Reads were demultiplexed and collapsed into UMI-guided consensus sequences with migec v1.2.7. With mixcr v2.1.11, UMI consensuses were aligned to TRA and TRB V and J templates and assembled into clonotypes. A clonotype was counted as expanded or contracted only if both edgeR and NoisET called the change significant, with noise models trained on biological replicates. For edgeR calls, a false discovery rate-adjusted p below 0.01 and a log2 fold-change threshold of 1 were applied. PCA with hierarchical clustering of max-normalized trajectories of the 1000 most abundant clonotypes was used as exploratory dynamics analysis. Separately sequenced CD4+ and CD8+ repertoires were used to assign a CD4 or CD8 phenotype to each responding clone. TCRdb trimmed the raw reads at Q25, called clones with MiXCR and kept productive beta chains. Every CDR3 protein is listed once, alongside the most common genes and DNA of its rows. For this entry, the V and J calls and clone size follow TCRdb and not the study's own pipeline. This sample has 450,000 or so distinct CDR3 sequences in its table, and 20% to 25% of those were observed once. 12% of the sample goes to the ten largest clones.

The chain couples TRBV20-1 to TRBJ2-7; the D region possibly corresponds to TRBD2 (5 bases align). This TCR was sampled from an adult woman who had mild COVID-19 (a few samples of this study predate the infection). The sample titles of this study are shuffled in the database, so cell type and time point are left out; the donor was told from shared clones. What was sequenced was PBMCs or a T cell subset sorted from them (not recorded which). CDR3 region: CSARVGEYEQYF. Read as DNA, the sequence is TGCAGTGCTAGGGTCGGGGAATACGAGCAGTACTTC.